The 5 T cell receptor beta chains below all came from one sample that was sequenced in a study of low-dose radiotherapy and immunotherapy resistance in tumors (dated by TCRdb to the early 2020s). The label giving this sample's time point can be read as: after trial treatment. Explained via the paper, the treatment or condition label denotes: LDRT plus nivolumab, ipilimumab, low-dose cyclophosphamide and aspirin (RACIN trial). Reads for this sample came from an Illumina HiSeq 2500. Superscript III and a set of TRAV- and TRBV-specific primers were used to synthesize first-strand cDNA, so that both TCRalpha and TCRbeta chains were covered. An approximately 20-cycle PCR with Phusion amplified the TCRs, pairing a constant-region primer with the adapter that was attached to the V primers. TCRdb reworked the public reads: Q25 trimming with fastp, MiXCR clone assembly, productive beta chains retained. Entries that share a CDR3 protein sequence are merged under the most common genes and DNA. The sample contains 85,000 to 95,000 distinct CDR3 sequences, around a fifth of them found a single time. The ten largest clonotypes hold over 10% of the sample.

Material: PBMCs, obtained after low-dose radiotherapy plus immunotherapy. Receptors originate from a female donor with ovarian cancer.

This clonotype was observed a few times. The chain couples TRBV28 to TRBJ2-7; unclear D gene. The germline V gene has CDR1 MDHEN and CDR2 SYDVKM. V dropped 6 bases and J dropped 2 bases, with 14 bases sitting between them. The CDR3 is 14 amino acids. The CDR3 DNA reads as TGTGCCAGCAGCCCGCGGAAGACCACCTACGAGCAGTACTTC. Its translation is CASSPRKTTYEQYF.

This clonotype was seen at least ten times. This chain connects TRBV29-1 to TRBJ2-2, with TRBD1 identical over 7 bases. V shed 4 bases and J 7 bases; nucleotides not matched to a gene: 3. The length of the CDR3 is 12 residues. Germline V gene data show CDR1 as SQVTM and CDR2 as ANQGSEA. The chain's CDR3 is CSVGDSIGELFF. The CDR3 nucleotides read TGCAGCGTTGGGGACAGTATCGGGGAGCTGTTTTTT.

This clonotype occurred many times. Written as DNA, the CDR3 is TGTGCCACCGTACGCGGGGGGGCAGGTGAGCAGTTCTTC. As protein: CATVRGGAGEQFF. J is TRBJ2-1 and V is TRBV28; 9 nucleotides align to TRBD2. Looked up from germline, CDR1 is MDHEN and CDR2 is SYDVKM. J was trimmed by 9 bases and V by 10 bases; bases with no gene match: 10. The CDR3 is made up of 13 amino acids.

This clonotype turned up a few times. CDR3 sequence (DNA): TGTGCCAGCAGCTCCCGGGACGTCGGTATTAATGAAAAACTGTTTTTT. Its protein product is CASSSRDVGINEKLFF. The genes are TRBV9 and TRBJ1-4; tentative D call: TRBD1 (5 bases). V gave up 4 bases and J gave up 4 bases, with 17 bases separating them. CDR3 length: 16 residues. Germline CDR1 and CDR2: SGDLS and YYNGEE.

This clonotype was seen only a few times. The chain recombines TRBV28 with TRBJ1-5, with TRBD1 matching over 7 bases. The CDR3 has 14 residues. Germline values: CDR1 MDHEN, CDR2 SYDVKM. J lost 1 base, V lost 6 bases, and 3 bases had no gene match. The CDR3 DNA reads as TGTGCCAGCAGGTCAGGGGGGAGCAATCAGCCCCAGCATTTT. It codes for CASRSGGSNQPQHF. The whole variable domain, remainder taken from reference TRBV28 and TRBJ1-5, is DVKVTQSSRYLVKRTGEKVFLECVQDMDHENMFWYRQDPGLGLRLIYFSYDVKMKEKGDIPEGYSVSREKKERFSLILESASTNQTSMYLCASRSGGSNQPQHFGDGTRLSIL.